The sequence of this TCR beta chain was determined in a study of OX40 agonist ivuxolimab in advanced cancers. Looking at the study overall: Clinicians treated patients with ivuxolimab, an agonistic anti-OX40 (CD134) antibody. Study conclusions and caveats: Partial responders receiving 0.1-3.0 mg/kg showed among the lowest clonal expansion. Normalized expansion of T-cell clones was also low for some nonresponders. Clones of CD4+ and CD8+ blood T cells grew by week 6 at doses of 0.1 to 3.0 mg/kg.

On this clone: Its antigen remains unknown.

Trimming took 7 bases from V and 7 from J, leaving 14 bases between them. Germline loops: CDR1 MGHDK, CDR2 SYGVNS. This CDR3 contains 14 residues. Clones were read by immunoSEQ multiplex PCR, and TCRdb kept only the in-frame ones, dropping some. The table lists tens of thousands of clones, 89% of them singletons. Sequenced here: CD4+ or CD8+ T cells sorted from blood, sampled in a trial of the OX40 agonist ivuxolimab. The rearrangement links TRBV25-1 to TRBJ1-6, with D uncertain. This clonotype was sampled from an adult with an advanced solid tumor such as melanoma, head and neck, liver or kidney cancer. CDR3 sequence (DNA): TGTGCCAGCACCCCACCCCCCTTAAATTCACCCCTCCACTTT. Its protein product is CASTPPPLNSPLHF.